A selection of T cell receptor beta chains follows, all from one sample in a study of beta chain features in type 1 diabetes. TCRdb's copy holds only in-frame clones and misses some; the assay was immunoSEQ multiplex PCR. The sample yields 350,000 to 450,000 clones, approximately 13% seen once. The sample taken for sequencing was naive CD4+ T cells from blood. Source of these receptors: a man aged 25 to 45 in good health. Each CDR3 is given with its conserved first and last residue. The D gene is left open where the match is weak. The size of a clone is reported for some rows only, either as once, few or many, or as a class for expanded clones.

v_gene	d_gene	j_gene	abundance	CDR3aa	CDR3nt
TRBV4-3	TRBD2	TRBJ2-7	.	CASSQGRLASYEQYF	TGCGCCAGCAGCCAAGGCCGACTAGCATCCTACGAGCAGTACTTC
TRBV9	TRBD2	TRBJ2-7	few	CASSPRAGGATYEQYF	TGTGCCAGCAGCCCCAGAGCGGGGGGGGCCACCTACGAGCAGTACTTC
TRBV4-1	.	TRBJ2-3	.	CASSRSNWGGTDTQYF	TGCGCCAGCAGCCGATCAAATTGGGGGGGCACAGATACGCAGTATTTT
TRBV30	TRBD1	TRBJ1-2	.	CAWSGPGQGYGYTF	TGTGCCTGGAGTGGACCGGGACAGGGCTATGGCTACACCTTC
TRBV9	TRBD2	TRBJ2-5	.	CASSAIAGDETQYF	TGTGCCAGCAGCGCAATAGCGGGAGACGAGACCCAGTACTTC
TRBV30	TRBD2	TRBJ2-5	.	CAWSVLAGFETQYF	TGTGCCTGGAGTGTACTAGCGGGATTCGAGACCCAGTACTTC
TRBV21-1	.	TRBJ2-3	few	CASIKNREYF	TGTGCCAGCATCAAGAACAGGGAATATTTT
TRBV14	.	TRBJ2-6	many	CASSLRRSTGANVLTF	TGTGCCAGCAGTCTCCGACGGAGTACTGGGGCCAACGTCCTGACTTTC
TRBV30	.	TRBJ2-3	few	CAWGGPGMGADTQYF	TGTGCCTGGGGGGGGCCCGGGATGGGTGCAGATACGCAGTATTTT
TRBV7-9	.	TRBJ1-3	few	CASSLGSGDTIYF	TGTGCCAGCAGCTTAGGAAGCGGTGACACCATATATTTT
TRBV20-1	.	TRBJ1-3	few	CSASSGNTIYF	TGCAGTGCTAGCTCCGGAAACACCATATATTTT
TRBV10-3	.	TRBJ2-1	few	CAISSSYNEQFF	TGTGCCATCAGTAGCTCCTACAATGAGCAGTTCTTC
TRBV7-2	TRBD1	TRBJ1-2	.	CASRGTGKISYTF	TGTGCCAGCAGGGGGACAGGGAAGATAAGCTACACCTTC
TRBV5-1	TRBD2	TRBJ2-1	.	CASGLAGGPNEQFF	TGCGCCAGCGGACTAGCGGGAGGACCCAATGAGCAGTTCTTC
TRBV5-1	TRBD1	TRBJ2-3	few	CASRAGQGTDTQYF	TGCGCCAGCAGGGCGGGACAGGGCACAGATACGCAGTATTTT
TRBV7-9	.	TRBJ1-4	.	CASSLTEKLFF	TGTGCCAGCAGCTTAACTGAAAAACTGTTTTTT
TRBV19	.	TRBJ2-5	few	CASSIAFGRSETQYF	TGTGCCAGTAGTATCGCGTTCGGGCGGTCGGAGACCCAGTACTTC
TRBV23-1	TRBD1	TRBJ2-7	.	CASSHSGSQGVLGEQYF	TGCGCCAGCAGTCACTCGGGGTCACAGGGGGTCTTGGGCGAGCAGTACTTC
TRBV2	.	TRBJ1-2	.	CASSETSQGEGYTF	TGTGCCAGCAGTGAAACTTCACAGGGAGAAGGCTACACCTTC
TRBV21-1	.	TRBJ2-5	few	CASSMAAGTETQYF	TGTGCCAGCAGCATGGCGGCAGGGACAGAGACCCAGTACTTC
TRBV29-1	.	TRBJ2-5	.	CSVGGTAKETQYF	TGCAGCGTTGGTGGGACGGCCAAAGAGACCCAGTACTTC
TRBV10-3	TRBD2	TRBJ2-7	few	CAISPRGSGGYEQYF	TGTGCCATCAGCCCCCGTGGTAGCGGGGGGTACGAGCAGTACTTC
TRBV9	.	TRBJ2-1	few	CASSERGALYNEQFF	TGTGCCAGCAGCGAACGGGGGGCCCTATACAATGAGCAGTTCTTC
TRBV23-1	.	TRBJ2-6	few	CASSQLTSGANVLTF	TGCGCCAGCAGTCAACTAACCTCTGGGGCCAACGTCCTGACTTTC
TRBV7-2	.	TRBJ1-1	.	CASSFIQGIMNTEAFF	TGTGCCAGCAGCTTTATTCAGGGAATCATGAACACTGAAGCTTTCTTT
TRBV7-2	.	TRBJ1-2	.	CASSRAGGSRLYGYTF	TGTGCCAGCAGCCGCGCCGGGGGCTCGCGACTCTATGGCTACACCTTC
TRBV7-2	TRBD1	TRBJ1-5	.	CASSPGGVNQPQHF	TGTGCCAGCAGTCCAGGGGGCGTGAATCAGCCCCAGCATTTT
TRBV29-1	.	TRBJ2-5	.	CSVRRVGETQYF	TGCAGCGTTCGGAGGGTGGGGGAGACCCAGTACTTC
TRBV7-2	.	TRBJ1-2	.	CASSLRSNYGYTF	TGTGCCAGCAGCTTAAGGAGCAACTATGGCTACACCTTC
TRBV2	.	TRBJ2-7	.	CASSGSGREQYF	TGTGCCAGCAGTGGGTCAGGGCGCGAGCAGTACTTC
TRBV9	.	TRBJ2-1	few	CASSVAGGSSYNEQFF	TGTGCCAGCAGCGTAGCTGGTGGGAGCTCCTACAATGAGCAGTTCTTC
TRBV7-2	.	TRBJ2-7	.	CASSFDRASYEQYF	TGTGCCAGCAGCTTTGATAGGGCTTCCTACGAGCAGTACTTC